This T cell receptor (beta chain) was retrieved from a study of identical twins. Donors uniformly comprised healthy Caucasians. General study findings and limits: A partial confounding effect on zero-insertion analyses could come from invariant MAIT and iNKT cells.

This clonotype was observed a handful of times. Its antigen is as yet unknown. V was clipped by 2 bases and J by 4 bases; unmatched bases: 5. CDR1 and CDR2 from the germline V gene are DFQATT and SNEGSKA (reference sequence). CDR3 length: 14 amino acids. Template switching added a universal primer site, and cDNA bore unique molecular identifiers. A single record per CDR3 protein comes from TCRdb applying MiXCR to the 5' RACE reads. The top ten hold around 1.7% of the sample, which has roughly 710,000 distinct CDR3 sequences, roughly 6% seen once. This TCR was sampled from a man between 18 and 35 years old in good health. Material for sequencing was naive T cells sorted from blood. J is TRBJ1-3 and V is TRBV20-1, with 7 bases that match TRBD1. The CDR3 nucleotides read TGCAGTGCTAGAACGAGACAGGGAGGAAACACCATATATTTT. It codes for CSARTRQGGNTIYF.